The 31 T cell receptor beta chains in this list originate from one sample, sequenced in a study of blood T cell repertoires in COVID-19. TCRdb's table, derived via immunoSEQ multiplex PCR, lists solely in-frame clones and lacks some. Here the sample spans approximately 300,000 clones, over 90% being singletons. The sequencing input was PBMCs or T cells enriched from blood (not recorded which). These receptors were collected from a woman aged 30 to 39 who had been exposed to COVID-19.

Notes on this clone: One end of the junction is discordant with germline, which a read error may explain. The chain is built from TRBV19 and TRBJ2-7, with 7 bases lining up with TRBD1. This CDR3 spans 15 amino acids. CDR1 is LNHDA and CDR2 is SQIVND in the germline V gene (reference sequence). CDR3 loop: CASSSGQVGTYAQYF. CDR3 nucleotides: TGTGCCAGTAGTTCAGGACAGGTAGGAACCTACGCGCAGTACTTC.

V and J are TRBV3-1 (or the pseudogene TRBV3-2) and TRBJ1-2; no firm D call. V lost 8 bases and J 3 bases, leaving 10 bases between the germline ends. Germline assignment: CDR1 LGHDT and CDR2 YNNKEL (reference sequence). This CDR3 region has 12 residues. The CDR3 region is CASGEEYYGYTF. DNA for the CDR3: TGTGCCAGCGGGGAGGAGTACTATGGCTACACCTTC.

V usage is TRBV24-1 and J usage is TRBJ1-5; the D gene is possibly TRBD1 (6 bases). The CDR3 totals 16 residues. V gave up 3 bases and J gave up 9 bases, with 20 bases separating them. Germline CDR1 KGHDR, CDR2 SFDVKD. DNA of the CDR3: TGTGCCACCAGTGATGTTAGGGCAGGGGCTAATTGGCCCCAGCATTTT. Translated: CATSDVRAGANWPQHF.

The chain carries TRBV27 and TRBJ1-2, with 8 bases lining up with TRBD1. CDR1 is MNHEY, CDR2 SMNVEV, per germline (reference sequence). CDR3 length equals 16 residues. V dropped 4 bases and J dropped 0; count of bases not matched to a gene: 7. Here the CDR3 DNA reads TGTGCCAGCAGTTCCGGGACAGGCCCGACTAACTATGGCTACACCTTC. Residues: CASSSGTGPTNYGYTF.

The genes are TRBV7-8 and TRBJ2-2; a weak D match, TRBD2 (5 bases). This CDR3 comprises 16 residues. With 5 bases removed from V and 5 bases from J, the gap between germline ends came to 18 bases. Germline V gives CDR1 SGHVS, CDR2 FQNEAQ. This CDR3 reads CASSRLVRAGTGELFF. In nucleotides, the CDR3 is TGTGCCAGCAGCCGTTTGGTGAGGGCTGGGACCGGGGAGCTGTTTTTT.

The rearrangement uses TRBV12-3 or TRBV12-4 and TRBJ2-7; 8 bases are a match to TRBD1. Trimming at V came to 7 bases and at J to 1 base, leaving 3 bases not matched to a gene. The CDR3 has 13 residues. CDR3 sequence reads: CASMGQASYEQYF. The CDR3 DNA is TGTGCCAGCATGGGACAGGCATCCTACGAGCAGTACTTC.

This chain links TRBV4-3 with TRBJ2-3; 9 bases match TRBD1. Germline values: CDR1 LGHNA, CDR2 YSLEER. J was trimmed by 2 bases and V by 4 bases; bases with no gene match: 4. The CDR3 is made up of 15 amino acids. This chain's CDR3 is CASSRTGEYTDTQYF. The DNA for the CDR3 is TGCGCCAGCAGCCGGACAGGGGAGTACACAGATACGCAGTATTTT.

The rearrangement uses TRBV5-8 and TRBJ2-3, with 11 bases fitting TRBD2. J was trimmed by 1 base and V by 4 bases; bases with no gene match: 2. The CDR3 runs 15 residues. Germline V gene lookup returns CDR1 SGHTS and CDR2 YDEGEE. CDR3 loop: CASSPGLAGTDTQYF. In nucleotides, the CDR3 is TGTGCCAGCAGCCCGGGACTAGCGGGCACAGATACGCAGTATTTT.

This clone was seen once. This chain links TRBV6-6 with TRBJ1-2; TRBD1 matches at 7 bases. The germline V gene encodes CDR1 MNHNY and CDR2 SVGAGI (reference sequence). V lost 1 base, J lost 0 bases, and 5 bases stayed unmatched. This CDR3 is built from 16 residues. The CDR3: CASSYLGGLANYGYTF. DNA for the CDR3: TGTGCCAGCAGTTACTTAGGGGGCCTCGCTAACTATGGCTACACCTTC.

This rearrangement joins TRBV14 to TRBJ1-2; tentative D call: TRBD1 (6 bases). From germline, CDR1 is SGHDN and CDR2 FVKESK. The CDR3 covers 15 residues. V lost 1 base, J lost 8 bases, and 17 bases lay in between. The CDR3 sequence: CASSQAAGVVRGYTF. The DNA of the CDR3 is TGTGCCAGCAGCCAAGCGGCAGGGGTTGTTAGAGGCTACACCTTC.

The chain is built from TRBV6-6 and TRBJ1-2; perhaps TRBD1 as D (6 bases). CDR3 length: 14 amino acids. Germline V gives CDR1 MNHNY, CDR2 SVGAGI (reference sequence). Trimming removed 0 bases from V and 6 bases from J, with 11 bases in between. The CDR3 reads CASSYSRQENGYTF. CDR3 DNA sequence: TGTGCCAGCAGTTACTCGAGACAGGAAAATGGCTACACCTTC.

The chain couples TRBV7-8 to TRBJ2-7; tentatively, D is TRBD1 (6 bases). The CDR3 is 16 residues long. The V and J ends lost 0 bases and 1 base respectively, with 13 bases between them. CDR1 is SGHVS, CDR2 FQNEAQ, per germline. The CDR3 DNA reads TGTGCCAGCAGCTTAGCGCCGCAGGGGATTTCCTACGAGCAGTACTTC. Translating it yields CASSLAPQGISYEQYF.

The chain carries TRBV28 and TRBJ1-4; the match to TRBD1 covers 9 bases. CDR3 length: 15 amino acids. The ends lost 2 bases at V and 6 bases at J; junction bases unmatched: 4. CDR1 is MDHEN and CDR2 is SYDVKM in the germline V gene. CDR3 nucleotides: TGTGCCAGCAGTTTAGGAGGGACAGGGTATGAAAAACTGTTTTTT. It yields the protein CASSLGGTGYEKLFF.

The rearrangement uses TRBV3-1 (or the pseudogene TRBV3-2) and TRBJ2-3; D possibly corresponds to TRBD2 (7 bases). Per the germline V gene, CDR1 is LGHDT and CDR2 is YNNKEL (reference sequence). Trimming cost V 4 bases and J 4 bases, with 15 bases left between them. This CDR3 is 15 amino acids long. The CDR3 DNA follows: TGTGCCAGCAGCCGGGGGGGCCAGTGGTCAGATACGCAGTATTTT. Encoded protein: CASSRGGQWSDTQYF.

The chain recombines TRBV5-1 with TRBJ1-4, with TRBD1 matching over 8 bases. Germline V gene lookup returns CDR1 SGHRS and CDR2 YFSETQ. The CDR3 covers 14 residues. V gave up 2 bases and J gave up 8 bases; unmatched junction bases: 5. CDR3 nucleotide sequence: TGCGCCAGCAGCTTACGACAGGGGACGGAAAAACTGTTTTTT. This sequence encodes CASSLRQGTEKLFF. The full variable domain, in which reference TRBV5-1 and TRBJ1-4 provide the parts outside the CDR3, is KAGVTQTPRYLIKTRGQQVTLSCSPISGHRSVSWYQQTPGQGLQFLFEYFSETQRNKGNFPGRFSGRQFSNSRSEMNVSTLELGDSALYLCASSLRQGTEKLFFGSGTQLSVL.

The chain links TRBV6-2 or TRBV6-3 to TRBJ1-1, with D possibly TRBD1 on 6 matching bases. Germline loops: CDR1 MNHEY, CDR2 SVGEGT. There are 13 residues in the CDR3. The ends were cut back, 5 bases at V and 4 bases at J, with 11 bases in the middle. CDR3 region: CASSQGFRTEAFF. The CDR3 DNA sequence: TGTGCCAGCAGTCAGGGGTTTCGCACTGAAGCTTTCTTT.

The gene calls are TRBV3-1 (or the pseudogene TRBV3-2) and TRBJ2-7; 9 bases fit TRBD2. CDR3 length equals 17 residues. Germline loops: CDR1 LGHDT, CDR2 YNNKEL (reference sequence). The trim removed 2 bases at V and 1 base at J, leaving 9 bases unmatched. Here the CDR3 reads CASSQSAGTSTSYEQYF. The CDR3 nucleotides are TGTGCCAGCAGCCAAAGCGCCGGGACTAGCACTTCCTACGAGCAGTACTTC.

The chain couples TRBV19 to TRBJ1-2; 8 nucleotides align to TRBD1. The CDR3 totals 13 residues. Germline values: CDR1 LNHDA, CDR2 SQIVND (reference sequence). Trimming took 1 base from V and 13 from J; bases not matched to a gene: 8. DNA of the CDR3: TGTGCCAGTAGTATAGCCCAACAGGGGGGACGCACCTTC. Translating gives CASSIAQQGGRTF. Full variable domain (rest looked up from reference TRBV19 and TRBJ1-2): DGGITQSPKYLFRKEGQNVTLSCEQNLNHDAMYWYRQDPGQGLRLIYYSQIVNDFQKGDIAEGYSVSREKKESFPLTVTSAQKNPTAFYLCASSIAQQGGRTFGSGTRLTVV.

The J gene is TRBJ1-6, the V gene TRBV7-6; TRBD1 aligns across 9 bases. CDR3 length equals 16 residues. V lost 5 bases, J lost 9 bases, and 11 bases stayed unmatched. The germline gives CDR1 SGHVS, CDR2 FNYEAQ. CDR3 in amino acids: CASSLNGQGRSSPLHF. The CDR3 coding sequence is TGTGCCAGCAGCCTCAACGGACAGGGGAGAAGTTCACCCCTCCACTTT. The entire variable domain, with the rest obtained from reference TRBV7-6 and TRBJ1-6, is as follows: GAGVSQSPRYKVTKRGQDVALRCDPISGHVSLYWYRQALGQGPEFLTYFNYEAQQDKSGLPNDRFSAERPEGSISTLTIQRTEQRDSAMYRCASSLNGQGRSSPLHFGNGTRLTVT.

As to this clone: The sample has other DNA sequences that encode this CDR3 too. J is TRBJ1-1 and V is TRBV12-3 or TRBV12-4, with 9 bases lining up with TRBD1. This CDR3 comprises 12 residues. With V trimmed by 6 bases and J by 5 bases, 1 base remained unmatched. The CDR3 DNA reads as TGTGCCAGCAGGACAGGGGGAACTGAAGCTTTCTTT. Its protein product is CASRTGGTEAFF.

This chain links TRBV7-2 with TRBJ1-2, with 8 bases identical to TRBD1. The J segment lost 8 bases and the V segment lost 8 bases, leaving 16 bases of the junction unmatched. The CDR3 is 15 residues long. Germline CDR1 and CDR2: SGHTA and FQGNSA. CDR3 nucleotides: TGTGCCAGCGCGCTGAACCTTGGACAGGGTGTAGGCTACACCTTC. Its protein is CASALNLGQGVGYTF.

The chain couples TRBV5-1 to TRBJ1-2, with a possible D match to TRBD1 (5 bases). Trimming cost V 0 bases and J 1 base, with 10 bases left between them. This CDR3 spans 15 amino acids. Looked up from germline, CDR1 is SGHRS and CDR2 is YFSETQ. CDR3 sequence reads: CASSLEYGGNYGYTF. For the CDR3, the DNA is TGCGCCAGCAGCTTGGAATACGGGGGTAACTATGGCTACACCTTC. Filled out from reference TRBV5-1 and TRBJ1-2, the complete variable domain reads KAGVTQTPRYLIKTRGQQVTLSCSPISGHRSVSWYQQTPGQGLQFLFEYFSETQRNKGNFPGRFSGRQFSNSRSEMNVSTLELGDSALYLCASSLEYGGNYGYTFGSGTRLTVV.

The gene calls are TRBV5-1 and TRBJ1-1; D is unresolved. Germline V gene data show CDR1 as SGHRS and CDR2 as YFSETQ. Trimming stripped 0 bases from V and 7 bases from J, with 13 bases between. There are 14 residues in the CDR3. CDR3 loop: CASSLVLGDLEAFF. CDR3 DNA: TGCGCCAGCAGCTTGGTATTGGGAGATCTTGAAGCTTTCTTT.

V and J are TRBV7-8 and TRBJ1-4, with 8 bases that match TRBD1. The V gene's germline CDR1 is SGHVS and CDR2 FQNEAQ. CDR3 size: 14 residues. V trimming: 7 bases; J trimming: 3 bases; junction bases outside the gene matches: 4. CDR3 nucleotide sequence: TGTGCCAGCAAGCAGGGGGCCTCTAATGAAAAACTGTTTTTT. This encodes CASKQGASNEKLFF.

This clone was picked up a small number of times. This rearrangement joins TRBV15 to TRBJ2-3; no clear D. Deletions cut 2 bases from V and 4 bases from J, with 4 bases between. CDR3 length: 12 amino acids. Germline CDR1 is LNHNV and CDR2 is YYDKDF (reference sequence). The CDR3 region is CATSRRADTQYF. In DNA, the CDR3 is TGTGCCACCAGCAGACGGGCAGATACGCAGTATTTT.

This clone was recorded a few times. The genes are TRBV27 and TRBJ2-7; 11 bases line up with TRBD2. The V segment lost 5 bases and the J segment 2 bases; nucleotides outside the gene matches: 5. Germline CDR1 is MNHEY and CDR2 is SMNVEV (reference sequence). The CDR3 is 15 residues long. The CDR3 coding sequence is TGTGCCAGCAGTGCCCTTAGCGGGGGGGCCTACGAGCAGTACTTC. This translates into CASSALSGGAYEQYF.

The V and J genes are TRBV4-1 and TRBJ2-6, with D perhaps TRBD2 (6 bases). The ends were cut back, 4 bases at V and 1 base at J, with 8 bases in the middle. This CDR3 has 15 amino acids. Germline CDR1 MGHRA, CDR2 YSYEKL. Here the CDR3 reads CASSLSGSGANVLTF. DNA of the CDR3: TGCGCCAGCAGCCTCAGCGGGTCTGGGGCCAACGTCCTGACTTTC.

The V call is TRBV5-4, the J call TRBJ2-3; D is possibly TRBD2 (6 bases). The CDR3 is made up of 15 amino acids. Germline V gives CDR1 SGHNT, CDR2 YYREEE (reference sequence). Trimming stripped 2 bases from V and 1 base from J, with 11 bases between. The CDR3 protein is CASSFRGIRTDTQYF. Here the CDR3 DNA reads TGTGCCAGCAGCTTTCGGGGGATTCGCACAGATACGCAGTATTTT.

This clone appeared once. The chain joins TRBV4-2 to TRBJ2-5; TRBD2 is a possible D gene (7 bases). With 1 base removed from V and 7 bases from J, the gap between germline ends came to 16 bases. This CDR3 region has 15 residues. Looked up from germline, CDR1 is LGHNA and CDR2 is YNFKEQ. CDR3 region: CASSQVAGAMGTQYF. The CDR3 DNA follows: TGTGCCAGCAGCCAAGTTGCGGGGGCTATGGGGACCCAGTACTTC.

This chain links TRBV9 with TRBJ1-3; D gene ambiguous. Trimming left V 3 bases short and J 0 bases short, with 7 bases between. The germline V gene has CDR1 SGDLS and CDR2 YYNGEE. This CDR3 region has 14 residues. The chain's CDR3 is CASSAGSSGNTIYF. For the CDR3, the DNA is TGTGCCAGCAGCGCAGGATCCTCTGGAAACACCATATATTTT.

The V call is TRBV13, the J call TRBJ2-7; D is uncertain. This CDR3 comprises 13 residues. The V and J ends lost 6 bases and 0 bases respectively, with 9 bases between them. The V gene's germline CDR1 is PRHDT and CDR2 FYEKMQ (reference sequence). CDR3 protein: CASRTRSSYEQYF. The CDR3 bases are TGTGCCAGCAGAACAAGGAGCTCCTACGAGCAGTACTTC.